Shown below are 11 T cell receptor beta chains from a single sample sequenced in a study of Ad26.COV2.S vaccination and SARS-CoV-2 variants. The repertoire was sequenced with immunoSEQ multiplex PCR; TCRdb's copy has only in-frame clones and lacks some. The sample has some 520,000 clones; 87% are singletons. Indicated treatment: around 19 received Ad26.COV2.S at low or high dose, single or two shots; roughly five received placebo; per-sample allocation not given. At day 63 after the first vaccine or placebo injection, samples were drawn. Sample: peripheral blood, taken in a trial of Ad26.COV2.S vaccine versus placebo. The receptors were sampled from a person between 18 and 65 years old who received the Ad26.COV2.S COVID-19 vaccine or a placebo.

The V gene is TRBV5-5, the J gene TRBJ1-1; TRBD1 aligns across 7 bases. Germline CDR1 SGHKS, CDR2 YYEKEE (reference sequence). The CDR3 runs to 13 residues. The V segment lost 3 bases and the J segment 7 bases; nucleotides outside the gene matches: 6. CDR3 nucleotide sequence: TGTGCCAGCAGCTGGGGGACAGTCGGTGAAGCTTTCTTT. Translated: CASSWGTVGEAFF.

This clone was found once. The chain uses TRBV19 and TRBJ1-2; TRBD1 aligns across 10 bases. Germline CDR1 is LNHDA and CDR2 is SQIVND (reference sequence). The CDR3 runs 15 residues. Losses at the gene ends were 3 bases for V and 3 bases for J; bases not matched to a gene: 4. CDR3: CASSIIGQGDYGYTF. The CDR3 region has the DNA TGTGCCAGTAGTATCATTGGACAGGGGGACTATGGCTACACCTTC. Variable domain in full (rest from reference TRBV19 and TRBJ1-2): DGGITQSPKYLFRKEGQNVTLSCEQNLNHDAMYWYRQDPGQGLRLIYYSQIVNDFQKGDIAEGYSVSREKKESFPLTVTSAQKNPTAFYLCASSIIGQGDYGYTFGSGTRLTVV.

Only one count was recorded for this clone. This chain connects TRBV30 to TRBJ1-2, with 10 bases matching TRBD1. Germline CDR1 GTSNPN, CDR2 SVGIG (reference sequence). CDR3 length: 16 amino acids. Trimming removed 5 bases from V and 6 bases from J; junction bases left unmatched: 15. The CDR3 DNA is TGTGCCTGGCTCTTGACAGGGGGCGTCACGGGGAATGGCTACACCTTC. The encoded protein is CAWLLTGGVTGNGYTF.

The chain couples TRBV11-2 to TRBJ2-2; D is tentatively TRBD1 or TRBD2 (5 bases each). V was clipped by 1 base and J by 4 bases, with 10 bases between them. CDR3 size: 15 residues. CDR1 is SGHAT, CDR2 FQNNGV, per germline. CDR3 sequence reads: CASSLGRTSTGELFF. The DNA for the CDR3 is TGTGCCAGCAGCTTAGGGAGGACAAGCACCGGGGAGCTGTTTTTT.

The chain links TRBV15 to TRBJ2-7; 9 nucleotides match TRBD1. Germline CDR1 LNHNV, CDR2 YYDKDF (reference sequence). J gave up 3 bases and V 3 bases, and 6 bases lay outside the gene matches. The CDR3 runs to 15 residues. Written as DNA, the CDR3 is TGTGCCACCAGCAGGGGGGACAGGGCTAGCTACGAGCAGTACTTC. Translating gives CATSRGDRASYEQYF.

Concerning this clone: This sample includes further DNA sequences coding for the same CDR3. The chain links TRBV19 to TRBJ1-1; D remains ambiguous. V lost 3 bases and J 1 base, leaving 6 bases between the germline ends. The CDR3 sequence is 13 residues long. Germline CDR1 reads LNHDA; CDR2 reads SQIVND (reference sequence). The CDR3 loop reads CASSISRNTEAFF. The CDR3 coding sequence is TGTGCCAGTAGTATCTCGAGGAACACTGAAGCTTTCTTT. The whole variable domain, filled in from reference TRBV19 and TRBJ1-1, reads DGGITQSPKYLFRKEGQNVTLSCEQNLNHDAMYWYRQDPGQGLRLIYYSQIVNDFQKGDIAEGYSVSREKKESFPLTVTSAQKNPTAFYLCASSISRNTEAFFGQGTRLTVV.

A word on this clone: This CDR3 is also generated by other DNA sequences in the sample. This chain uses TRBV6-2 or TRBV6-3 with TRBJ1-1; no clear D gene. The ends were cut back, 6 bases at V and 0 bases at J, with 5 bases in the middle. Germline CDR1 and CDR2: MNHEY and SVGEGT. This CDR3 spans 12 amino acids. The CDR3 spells CASSRMNTEAFF. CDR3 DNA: TGTGCCAGCAGCAGAATGAACACTGAAGCTTTCTTT.

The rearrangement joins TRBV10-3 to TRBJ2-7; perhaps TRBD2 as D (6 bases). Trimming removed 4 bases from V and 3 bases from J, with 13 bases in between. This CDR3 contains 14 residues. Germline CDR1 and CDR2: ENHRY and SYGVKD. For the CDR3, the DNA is TGTGCCATCAGTGGTGGGCAGGGAGGCTACGAGCAGTACTTC. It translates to CAISGGQGGYEQYF.

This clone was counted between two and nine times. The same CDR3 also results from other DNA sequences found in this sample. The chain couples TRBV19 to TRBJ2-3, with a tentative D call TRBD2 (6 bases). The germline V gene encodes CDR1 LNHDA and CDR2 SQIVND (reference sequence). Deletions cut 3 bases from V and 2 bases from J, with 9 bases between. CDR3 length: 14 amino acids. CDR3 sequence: CASSIGGATDTQYF. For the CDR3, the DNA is TGTGCCAGTAGTATCGGCGGGGCCACAGATACGCAGTATTTT. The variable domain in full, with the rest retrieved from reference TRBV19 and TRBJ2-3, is DGGITQSPKYLFRKEGQNVTLSCEQNLNHDAMYWYRQDPGQGLRLIYYSQIVNDFQKGDIAEGYSVSREKKESFPLTVTSAQKNPTAFYLCASSIGGATDTQYFGPGTRLTVL.

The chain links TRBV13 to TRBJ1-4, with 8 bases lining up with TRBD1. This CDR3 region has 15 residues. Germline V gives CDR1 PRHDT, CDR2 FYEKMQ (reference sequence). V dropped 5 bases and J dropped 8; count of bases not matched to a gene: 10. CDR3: CASSPSGQGLEKLFF. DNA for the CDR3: TGTGCCAGCAGCCCATCAGGACAGGGCCTGGAAAAACTGTTTTTT.

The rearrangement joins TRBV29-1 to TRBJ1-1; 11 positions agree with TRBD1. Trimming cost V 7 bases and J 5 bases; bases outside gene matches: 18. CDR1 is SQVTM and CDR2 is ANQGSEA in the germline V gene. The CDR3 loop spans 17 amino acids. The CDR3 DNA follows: TGCAGCGGAGGTATTCCGAAACCCGGGACAGGGGGAACTGAAGCTTTCTTT. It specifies CSGGIPKPGTGGTEAFF.